A selection of T cell receptor beta chains follows, all from one sample in a study of shared clonotypes between healthy human individuals. Libraries were prepared by immunoSEQ multiplex PCR; TCRdb keeps only in-frame clonotypes and omits some of them. The table lists 2 million to 2.5 million clones, more than 80% of them singletons. Sequenced input: naive CD4+ T cells from PBMCs. The receptors shown here come from a man aged 18 to 35 in good health. Some clones in this sample may be carry-over from other donors' samples. Both conserved end residues are part of each CDR3. A D gene is named only where the DNA matches it firmly. Clone size is shown for a subset of rows, as once, few, many or a class of expanded clone.

>TRBV28|TRBJ1-2|TRBD1|NA
CASSSPDRGNYGYTF
TGTGCCAGCAGTTCCCCGGACAGGGGTAACTATGGCTACACCTTC
>TRBV19|TRBJ2-7|NA|NA
CASRIRATDSAEQYF
TGTGCCAGTAGAATCAGGGCTACCGATTCCGCCGAGCAGTACTTC
>TRBV6-1|TRBJ2-5|TRBD2|NA
CASSEPRTSGSVETQYF
TGTGCCAGCAGTGAACCTCGGACTAGCGGGAGTGTAGAGACCCAGTACTTC
>TRBV28|TRBJ1-1|NA|few
CASSQFSLTRTNTEAFF
TGTGCCAGCAGCCAGTTCTCGTTGACCCGAACGAACACTGAAGCTTTCTTT
>TRBV5-8|TRBJ2-7|NA|few
CASSLKTYEQYF
TGTGCCAGCAGCTTGAAGACCTACGAGCAGTACTTC
>TRBV5-6|TRBJ2-7|NA|NA
CASSRRSGGIIYEQYF
TGTGCCAGCAGCCGACGTTCAGGCGGGATCATCTACGAGCAGTACTTC
>TRBV7-8|TRBJ2-3|NA|NA
CASSQRLVPDTQYF
TGTGCCAGCAGCCAGCGGCTAGTTCCAGATACGCAGTATTTT
>TRBV10-3|TRBJ2-5|TRBD1|NA
CAISRGQGVWETQYF
TGTGCCATCAGCCGAGGACAGGGGGTTTGGGAGACCCAGTACTTC
>TRBV7-2|TRBJ2-1|TRBD1|once
CASSLGGQPNEQFF
TGTGCCAGCAGCTTAGGGGGACAGCCTAATGAGCAGTTCTTC
>TRBV5-6|TRBJ2-6|NA|NA
CASSLWVSGANVLTF
TGTGCCAGCAGCTTATGGGTCTCTGGGGCCAACGTCCTGACTTTC
>TRBV28|TRBJ2-5|NA|NA
CASSLAAETQYF
TGTGCCAGCAGTTTAGCGGCAGAGACCCAGTACTTC
>TRBV5-1|TRBJ2-1|NA|NA
CASSSPELNRAYNEQFF
TGCGCCAGCAGCTCCCCCGAACTCAACCGGGCCTACAATGAGCAGTTCTTC
>TRBV6-1|TRBJ2-5|NA|NA
CASSEISWKLQETQYF
TGTGCCAGCAGTGAAATATCGTGGAAACTACAAGAGACCCAGTACTTC
>TRBV27|TRBJ2-1|NA|NA
CASSLRLTSDNEQFF
TGTGCCAGCAGTTTACGCCTCACTAGTGACAATGAGCAGTTCTTC
>TRBV29-1|TRBJ1-1|TRBD1|NA
CSVRTGGNTEAFF
TGCAGCGTTAGAACAGGGGGAAACACTGAAGCTTTCTTT
>TRBV6-5|TRBJ2-7|TRBD2|NA
CASSPGTSDTYEQYF
TGTGCCAGCAGTCCCGGGACTAGCGACACCTACGAGCAGTACTTC
>TRBV10-2|TRBJ2-2|TRBD2|NA
CASRGLAGGSGELFF
TGCGCCAGCAGGGGACTAGCGGGAGGGAGCGGGGAGCTGTTTTTT
>TRBV7-2|TRBJ2-7|NA|NA
CASSLITSSYEQYF
TGTGCCAGCAGCTTAATTACTAGCAGCTACGAGCAGTACTTC
>TRBV4-1|TRBJ2-2|NA|NA
CASSVTGFTGELFF
TGCGCCAGCAGCGTCACAGGGTTCACCGGGGAGCTGTTTTTT
>TRBV4-1|TRBJ2-3|NA|NA
CASSQERGTDTQYF
TGCGCCAGCAGCCAGGAACGGGGCACAGATACGCAGTATTTT
>TRBV9|TRBJ2-7|TRBD2|NA
CASSVAAGASEQYF
TGTGCCAGCAGCGTAGCAGCGGGAGCGTCCGAGCAGTACTTC
>TRBV5-1|TRBJ1-2|TRBD1|NA
CASSADGTDYGYTF
TGCGCCAGCAGCGCCGATGGGACAGACTATGGCTACACCTTC
>TRBV5-1|TRBJ2-5|NA|NA
CASSPSGGRETQYF
TGCGCCAGCAGCCCTTCCGGGGGAAGAGAGACCCAGTACTTC
>TRBV5-1|TRBJ2-1|NA|NA
CASTRGSYNEQFF
TGCGCCAGCACTCGTGGCTCCTACAATGAGCAGTTCTTC
>TRBV7-4|TRBJ2-3|NA|NA
CASSLGADTQYF
TGTGCCAGCAGTTTGGGCGCAGATACGCAGTATTTT
>TRBV4-1|TRBJ2-1|TRBD2|NA
CASSPPWGGASGSQLGEQFF
TGCGCCAGCAGCCCCCCGTGGGGGGGGGCTAGCGGGAGTCAATTGGGTGAGCAGTTCTTC
>TRBV19|TRBJ2-7|TRBD1|NA
CASTLGTGRTYEQYF
TGTGCCAGTACCCTCGGGACAGGGAGAACCTACGAGCAGTACTTC
>TRBV28|TRBJ2-1|NA|NA
CASRPQGSPYNEQFF
TGTGCCAGCAGGCCACAGGGTAGCCCTTACAATGAGCAGTTCTTC